This entry features one TCR beta chain sequence. The record originates from a study of OX40 agonist ivuxolimab in advanced cancers. Produced via immunoSEQ multiplex PCR; TCRdb's table is partial and in-frame only. Altogether 10,000 to 15,000 clones are present, 90% being singletons, with the ten largest covering around 75%. With 5 bases removed from V and 2 bases from J, the gap between germline ends came to 19 bases. In germline, CDR1 is SGHAT, CDR2 FQDESV (reference sequence). The CDR3 is made up of 16 amino acids. The input for sequencing was CD4+ or CD8+ T cells sorted from blood, taken in a trial of the OX40 agonist ivuxolimab. The genes are TRBV11-1 and TRBJ2-7; D perhaps matches TRBD1 (7 bases). This clonotype was sampled from an adult with an advanced solid tumor such as melanoma, head and neck, liver or kidney cancer. CDR3 region: CASSPTRGDSPYEQYF. The CDR3 DNA follows: TGTGCCAGCAGCCCAACGAGGGGGGACAGCCCCTACGAGCAGTACTTC.